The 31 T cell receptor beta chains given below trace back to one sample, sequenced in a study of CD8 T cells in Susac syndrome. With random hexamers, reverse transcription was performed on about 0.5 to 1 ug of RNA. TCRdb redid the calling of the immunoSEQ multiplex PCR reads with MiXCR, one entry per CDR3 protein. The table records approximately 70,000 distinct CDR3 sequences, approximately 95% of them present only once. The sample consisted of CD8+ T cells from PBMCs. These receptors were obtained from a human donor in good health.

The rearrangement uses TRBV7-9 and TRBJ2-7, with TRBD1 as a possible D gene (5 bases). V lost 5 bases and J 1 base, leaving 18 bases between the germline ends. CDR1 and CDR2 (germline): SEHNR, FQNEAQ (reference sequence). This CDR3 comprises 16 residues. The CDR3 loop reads CASSPVGWGLSYEQYF. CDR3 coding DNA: TGTGCCAGCAGCCCAGTAGGGTGGGGCTTATCCTACGAGCAGTACTTC.

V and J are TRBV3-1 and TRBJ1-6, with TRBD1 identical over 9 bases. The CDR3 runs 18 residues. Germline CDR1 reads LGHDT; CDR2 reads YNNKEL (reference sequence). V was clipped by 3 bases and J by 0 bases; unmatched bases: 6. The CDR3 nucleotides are TGTGCCAGCAGCCAGGGGACAGGGCCGAGCTCCTATAATTCACCCCTCCACTTT. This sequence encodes CASSQGTGPSSYNSPLHF.

The CDR3 loop is CASRGQGYGYTF. In nucleotides, the CDR3 is TGTGCCAGCAGGGGACAGGGCTATGGCTACACCTTC. This chain uses TRBV6-4 with TRBJ1-2; TRBD1 agrees at 9 bases. CDR3 length: 12 amino acids. Trimming at V came to 6 bases and at J to 4 bases, leaving 0 bases not matched to a gene. Germline CDR1 and CDR2: MRHNA and SNTAGT.

CDR3 DNA: TGCGCCAGCAGCCTACTAGGACTAGGGCTTGGCTACACCTTC. Its translation is CASSLLGLGLGYTF. V and J are TRBV5-1 and TRBJ1-2; D not resolved. This CDR3 contains 14 residues. V was trimmed by 4 bases and J by 7 bases, leaving 17 bases between them. Germline V gene lookup returns CDR1 SGHRS and CDR2 YFSETQ.

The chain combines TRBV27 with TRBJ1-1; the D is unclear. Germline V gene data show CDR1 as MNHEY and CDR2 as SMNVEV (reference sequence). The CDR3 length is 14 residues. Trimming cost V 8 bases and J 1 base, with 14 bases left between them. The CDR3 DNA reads TGTGCCAGCTTGACGCCGTCGGCGAACACTGAAGCTTTCTTT. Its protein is CASLTPSANTEAFF.

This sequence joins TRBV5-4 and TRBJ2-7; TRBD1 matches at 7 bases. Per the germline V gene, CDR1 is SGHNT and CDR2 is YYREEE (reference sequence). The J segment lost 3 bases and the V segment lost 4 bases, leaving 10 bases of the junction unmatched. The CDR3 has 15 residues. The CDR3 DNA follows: TGTGCCAGCAGCGCCAAAGCTCAGGGGGTCTACGAGCAGTACGTC. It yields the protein CASSAKAQGVYEQYV.

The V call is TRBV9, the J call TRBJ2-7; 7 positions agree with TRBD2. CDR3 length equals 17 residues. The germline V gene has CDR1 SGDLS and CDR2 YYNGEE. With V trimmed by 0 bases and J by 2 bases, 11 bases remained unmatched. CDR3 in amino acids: CASSVGAGWDGPYEQYF. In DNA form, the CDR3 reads TGTGCCAGCAGCGTAGGAGCGGGATGGGACGGACCCTACGAGCAGTACTTC.

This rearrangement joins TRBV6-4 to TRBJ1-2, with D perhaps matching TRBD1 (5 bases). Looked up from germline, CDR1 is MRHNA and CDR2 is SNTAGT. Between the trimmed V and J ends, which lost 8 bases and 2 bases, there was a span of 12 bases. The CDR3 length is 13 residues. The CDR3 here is CASCPEGNYGYTF. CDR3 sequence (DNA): TGTGCCAGCTGCCCCGAGGGGAACTATGGCTACACCTTC.

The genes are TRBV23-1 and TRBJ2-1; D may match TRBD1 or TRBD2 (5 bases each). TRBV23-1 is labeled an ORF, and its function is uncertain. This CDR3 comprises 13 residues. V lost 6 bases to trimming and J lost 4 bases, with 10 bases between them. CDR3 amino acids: CASRRGLYNEQFF. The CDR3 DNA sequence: TGCGCCAGCAGACGGGGCCTGTACAATGAGCAGTTCTTC.

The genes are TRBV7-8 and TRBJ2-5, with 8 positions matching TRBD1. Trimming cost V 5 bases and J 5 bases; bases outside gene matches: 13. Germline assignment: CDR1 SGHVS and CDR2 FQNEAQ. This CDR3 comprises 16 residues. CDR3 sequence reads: CASSRIWTGPGETQYF. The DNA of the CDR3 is TGTGCCAGCAGCCGGATCTGGACAGGGCCAGGGGAGACCCAGTACTTC.

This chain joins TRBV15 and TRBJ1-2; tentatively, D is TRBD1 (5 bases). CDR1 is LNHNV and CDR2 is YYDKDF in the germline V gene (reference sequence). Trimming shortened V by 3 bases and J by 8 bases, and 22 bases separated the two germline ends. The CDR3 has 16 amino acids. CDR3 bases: TGTGCCACCAGCAGCGGGGACGGAAGGGAAACGGGAGGCTACACCTTC. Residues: CATSSGDGRETGGYTF. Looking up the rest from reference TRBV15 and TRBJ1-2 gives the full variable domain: DAMVIQNPRYQVTQFGKPVTLSCSQTLNHNVMYWYQQKSSQAPKLLFHYYDKDFNNEADTPDNFQSRRPNTSFCFLDIRSPGLGDTAMYLCATSSGDGRETGGYTFGSGTRLTVV.

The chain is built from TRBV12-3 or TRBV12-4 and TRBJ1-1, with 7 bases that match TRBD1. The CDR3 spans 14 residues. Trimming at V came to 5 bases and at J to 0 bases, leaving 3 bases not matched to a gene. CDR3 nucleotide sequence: TGTGCCAGCAGTCCTGGGACAGTGAACACTGAAGCTTTCTTT. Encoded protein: CASSPGTVNTEAFF.

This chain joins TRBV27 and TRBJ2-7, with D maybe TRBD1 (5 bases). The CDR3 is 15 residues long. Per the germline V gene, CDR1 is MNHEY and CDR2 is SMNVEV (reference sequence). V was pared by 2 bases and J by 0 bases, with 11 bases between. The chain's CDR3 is CASSLTGFSSYEQYV. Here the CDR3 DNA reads TGTGCCAGCAGTTTAACAGGTTTCAGCTCCTACGAGCAGTACGTC.

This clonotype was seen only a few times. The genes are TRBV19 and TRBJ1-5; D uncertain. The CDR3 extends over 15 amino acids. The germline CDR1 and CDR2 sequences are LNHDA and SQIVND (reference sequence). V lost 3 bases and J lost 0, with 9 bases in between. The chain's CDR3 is CASSMGTDSNQPQHF. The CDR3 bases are TGTGCCAGTAGTATGGGTACGGATAGCAATCAGCCCCAGCATTTT.

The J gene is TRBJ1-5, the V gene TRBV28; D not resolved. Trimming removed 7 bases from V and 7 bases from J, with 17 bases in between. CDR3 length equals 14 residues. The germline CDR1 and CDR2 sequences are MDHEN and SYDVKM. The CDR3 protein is CASTHPGGIQPQHF. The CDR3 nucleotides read TGTGCCAGCACCCATCCCGGAGGGATCCAGCCCCAGCATTTT.

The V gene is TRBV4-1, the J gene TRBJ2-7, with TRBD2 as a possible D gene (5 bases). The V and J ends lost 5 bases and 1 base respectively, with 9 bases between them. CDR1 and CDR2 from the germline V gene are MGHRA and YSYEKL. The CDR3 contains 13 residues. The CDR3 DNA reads TGCGCCAGCAGCGGGCCGGGGTCCTACGAGCAGTACTTC. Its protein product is CASSGPGSYEQYF.

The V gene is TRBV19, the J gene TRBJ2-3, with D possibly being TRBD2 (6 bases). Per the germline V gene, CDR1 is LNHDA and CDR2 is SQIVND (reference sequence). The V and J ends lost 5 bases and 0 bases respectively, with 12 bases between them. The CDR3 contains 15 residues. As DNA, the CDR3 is TGTGCCAGTAGTCCTCGGGACTCAAGCACAGATACGCAGTATTTT. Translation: CASSPRDSSTDTQYF. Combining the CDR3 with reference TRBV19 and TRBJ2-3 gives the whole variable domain DGGITQSPKYLFRKEGQNVTLSCEQNLNHDAMYWYRQDPGQGLRLIYYSQIVNDFQKGDIAEGYSVSREKKESFPLTVTSAQKNPTAFYLCASSPRDSSTDTQYFGPGTRLTVL.

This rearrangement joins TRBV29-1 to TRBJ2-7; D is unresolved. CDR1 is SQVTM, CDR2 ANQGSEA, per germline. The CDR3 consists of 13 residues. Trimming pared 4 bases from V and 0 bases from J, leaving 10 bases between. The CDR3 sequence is CSVVSQSSYEQYF. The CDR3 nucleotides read TGCAGCGTTGTAAGCCAGAGCTCCTACGAGCAGTACTTC.

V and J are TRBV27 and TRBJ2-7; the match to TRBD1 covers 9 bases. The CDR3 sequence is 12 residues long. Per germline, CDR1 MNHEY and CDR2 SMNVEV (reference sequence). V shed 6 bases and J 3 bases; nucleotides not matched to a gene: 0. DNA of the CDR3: TGTGCCAGCAGGGACAGGGGCTACGAGCAGTACTTC. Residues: CASRDRGYEQYF.

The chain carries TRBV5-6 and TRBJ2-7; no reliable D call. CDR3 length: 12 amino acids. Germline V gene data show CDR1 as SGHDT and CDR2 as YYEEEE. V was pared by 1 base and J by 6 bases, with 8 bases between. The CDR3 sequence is CASSLSPREQYF. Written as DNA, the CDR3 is TGTGCCAGCAGCTTGAGTCCCCGCGAGCAGTACTTC. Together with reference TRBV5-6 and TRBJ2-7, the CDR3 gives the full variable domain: DAGVTQSPTHLIKTRGQQVTLRCSPKSGHDTVSWYQQALGQGPQFIFQYYEEEERQRGNFPDRFSGHQFPNYSSELNVNALLLGDSALYLCASSLSPREQYFGPGTRLTVT.

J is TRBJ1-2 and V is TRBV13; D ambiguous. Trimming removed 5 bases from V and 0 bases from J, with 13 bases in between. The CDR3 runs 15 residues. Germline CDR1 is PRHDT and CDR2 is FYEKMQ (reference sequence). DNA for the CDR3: TGTGCCAGCAGCGCGAGGACGGCCGCTAACTATGGCTACACCTTC. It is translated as CASSARTAANYGYTF.

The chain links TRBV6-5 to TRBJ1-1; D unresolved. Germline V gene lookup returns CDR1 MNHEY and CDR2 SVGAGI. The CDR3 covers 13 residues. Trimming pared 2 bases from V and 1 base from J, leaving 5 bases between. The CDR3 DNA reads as TGTGCCAGCAGTTACCTCGGGAACACTGAAGCTTTCTTT. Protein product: CASSYLGNTEAFF.

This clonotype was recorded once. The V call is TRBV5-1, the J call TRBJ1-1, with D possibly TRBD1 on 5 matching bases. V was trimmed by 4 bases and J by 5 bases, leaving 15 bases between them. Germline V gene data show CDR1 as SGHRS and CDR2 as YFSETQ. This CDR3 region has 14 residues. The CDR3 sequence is CASSGVTGGTEAFF. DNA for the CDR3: TGCGCCAGCAGCGGGGTTACGGGGGGGACTGAAGCTTTCTTT. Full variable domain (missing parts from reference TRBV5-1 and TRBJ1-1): KAGVTQTPRYLIKTRGQQVTLSCSPISGHRSVSWYQQTPGQGLQFLFEYFSETQRNKGNFPGRFSGRQFSNSRSEMNVSTLELGDSALYLCASSGVTGGTEAFFGQGTRLTVV.

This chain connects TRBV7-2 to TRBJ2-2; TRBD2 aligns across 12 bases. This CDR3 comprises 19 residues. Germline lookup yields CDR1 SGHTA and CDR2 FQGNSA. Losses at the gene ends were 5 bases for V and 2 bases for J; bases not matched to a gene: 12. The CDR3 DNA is TGTGCCAGCAGCCAAAGACTAGCGGGGGCCGTTCTAAACACCGGGGAGCTGTTTTTT. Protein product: CASSQRLAGAVLNTGELFF.

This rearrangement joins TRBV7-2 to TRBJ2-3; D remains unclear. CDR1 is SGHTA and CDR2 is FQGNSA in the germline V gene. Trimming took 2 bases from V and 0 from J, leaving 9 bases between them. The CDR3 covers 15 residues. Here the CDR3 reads CASSLWASSTDTQYF. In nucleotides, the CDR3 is TGTGCCAGCAGCTTATGGGCCTCTAGCACAGATACGCAGTATTTT.

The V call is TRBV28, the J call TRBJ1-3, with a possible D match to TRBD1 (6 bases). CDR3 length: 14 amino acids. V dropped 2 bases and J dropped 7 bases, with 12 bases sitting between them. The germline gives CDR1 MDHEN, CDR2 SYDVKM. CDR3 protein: CASSLNVGGNTIYF. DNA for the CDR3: TGTGCCAGCAGTTTAAACGTAGGGGGGAACACCATATATTTT.

DNA for the CDR3: TGTGCCAGCAGCCTCTCACTAGCGGGGGCCCGGAATGAGCAGTTCTTC. Translation: CASSLSLAGARNEQFF. The chain has TRBV7-3 and TRBJ2-1, with 11 bases aligning to TRBD2. Trimming cost V 5 bases and J 7 bases; bases outside gene matches: 10. The CDR3 has 16 residues. Germline V gene lookup returns CDR1 SGHTA and CDR2 FQGTGA.

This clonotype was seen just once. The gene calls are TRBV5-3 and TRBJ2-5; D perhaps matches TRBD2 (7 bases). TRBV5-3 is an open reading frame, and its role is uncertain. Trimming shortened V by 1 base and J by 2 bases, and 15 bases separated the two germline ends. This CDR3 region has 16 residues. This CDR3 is CARSLLRGGRQETQYF. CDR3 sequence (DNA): TGTGCCAGAAGCTTGCTACGCGGGGGCCGACAAGAGACCCAGTACTTC.

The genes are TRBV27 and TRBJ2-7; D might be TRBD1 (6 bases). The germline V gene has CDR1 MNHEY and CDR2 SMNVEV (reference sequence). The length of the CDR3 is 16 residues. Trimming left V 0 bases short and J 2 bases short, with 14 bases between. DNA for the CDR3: TGTGCCAGCAGTTTATCGTGGGGACAACTAGCCTACGAGCAGTACTTC. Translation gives CASSLSWGQLAYEQYF.

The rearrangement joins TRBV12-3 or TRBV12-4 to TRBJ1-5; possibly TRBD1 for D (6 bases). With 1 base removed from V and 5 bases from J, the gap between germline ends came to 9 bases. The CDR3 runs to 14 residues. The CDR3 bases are TGTGCCAGCAGTTTAGGGGGGGGCTATCAGCCCCAGCATTTT. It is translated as CASSLGGGYQPQHF.

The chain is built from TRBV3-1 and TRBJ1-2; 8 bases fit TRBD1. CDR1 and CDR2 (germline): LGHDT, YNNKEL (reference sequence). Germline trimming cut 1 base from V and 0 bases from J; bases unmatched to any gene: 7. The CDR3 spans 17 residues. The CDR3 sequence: CASSQVGDRRPNYGYTF. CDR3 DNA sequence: TGTGCCAGCAGCCAAGTTGGGGACAGGCGCCCTAACTATGGCTACACCTTC.